The clone carrying this T cell receptor beta chain has only one observation. The antigen is undetermined. Germline values: CDR1 MRHNA, CDR2 SNTAGT. This CDR3 has 17 residues. Trimming pared 2 bases from V and 5 bases from J, leaving 22 bases between. Both 60 Vbeta primers and 13 Jbeta primers went into the PCR. TCRdb keeps only in-frame clones here, not all; method: immunoSEQ multiplex PCR. The table shows some 160,000 clones, with 60% to 85% occurring only once. This sample was included in a study of cytomegalovirus exposure and HLA in healthy donors. Study outcomes and limitations: Among donors in an Asian-associated ancestry cluster, a later analysis reportedly found fewer N-insertions than the roughly 700-donor mean. Later analysis indicated greater clonal expansion among HLA-associated TCR beta chains than among equally common other chains. Most TCRs appeared rarely, but some public TCRs recurred in many donors.

The sequence came from a woman in her 40s in good health and CMV-seronegative. Sequencing was carried out using PBMCs. The chain recombines TRBV6-4 with TRBJ2-7; possible D gene TRBD1, 6 bases. CDR3 region: CASSDPLGGLARNEQYF. DNA of the CDR3: TGTGCCAGCAGTGACCCATTAGGGGGTCTAGCCAGGAACGAGCAGTACTTC.